This TCR beta chain was retrieved from a study of blood T cell repertoires in COVID-19. Across the whole study: Italy, Spain and the United States were the sources of the convalescent and acute COVID-19 samples. From T cells, B-cell-depleted T cells, or PBMCs came the material, which was cDNA or gDNA.

Generated by immunoSEQ multiplex PCR, the TCRdb table keeps only in-frame clones and is missing some. In the table there are some 150,000 clones, about four fifths of which are singletons. The CDR3 totals 15 residues. CDR1 and CDR2 (germline): SGHVS, FNYEAQ. Deletions cut 5 bases from V and 0 bases from J, with 11 bases between. The rearrangement uses TRBV7-6 and TRBJ1-3, with D possibly matching TRBD1 (6 bases). The material sequenced was peripheral blood. This TCR was sampled from a woman over 75 with acute or convalescent COVID-19. In DNA form, the CDR3 reads TGTGCCAGCAGCCAGGGGCAATACTCTGGAAACACCATATATTTT. It codes for CASSQGQYSGNTIYF. Supplemented by reference TRBV7-6 and TRBJ1-3, the full variable domain reads GAGVSQSPRYKVTKRGQDVALRCDPISGHVSLYWYRQALGQGPEFLTYFNYEAQQDKSGLPNDRFSAERPEGSISTLTIQRTEQRDSAMYRCASSQGQYSGNTIYFGEGSWLTVV.